Below are 18 T cell receptor beta chains sequenced from a single sample in a study of blood T cell repertoires in COVID-19 (dated by TCRdb to the early 2020s). Preparation of the library involved the immunoSEQ multiplex PCR assay. In TCRdb, the immuneACCESS table is reduced to in-frame sequences with V and J assigned. These tables do not hold every clone; where another copy was compared, an unresolved V gene accounts for under half, and the others remain unexplained. For this sample the table gives roughly 160,000 clones, of which roughly 90% were detected only once. In total, the top ten clones hold 6% to 7.5% of the sample. The sequencing sample was made of PBMCs or T cells enriched from blood (not recorded which). The receptors were gathered from a woman aged 45-59 years who had recovered from COVID-19.

The V gene is TRBV29-1, the J gene TRBJ2-5; D is perhaps TRBD2 (6 bases). The CDR3 has 14 residues. V lost 7 bases, J lost 3 bases, and 18 bases lay in between. The V gene's germline CDR1 is SQVTM and CDR2 ANQGSEA. CDR3 protein: CSAAGRTIEETQYF. The CDR3, as DNA: TGCAGCGCCGCAGGGAGGACCATTGAAGAGACCCAGTACTTC.

In regard to this clone: The identical CDR3 is also encoded by other nucleotide sequences in the sample. The CDR3 protein is CASSQDRDSRYEQYF. The CDR3 coding sequence is TGCGCCAGCAGCCAAGACCGAGATAGTCGCTACGAGCAGTACTTC. J is TRBJ2-7 and V is TRBV4-3; D call uncertain. The length of the CDR3 is 15 residues. Trimming cost V 0 bases and J 3 bases, with 12 bases left between them. Looked up from germline, CDR1 is LGHNA and CDR2 is YSLEER.

The chain employs TRBV4-3 and TRBJ1-2; 8 positions match TRBD1. The CDR3 has 14 residues. Trimming at V came to 3 bases and at J to 4 bases, leaving 4 bases not matched to a gene. CDR1 and CDR2 from the germline V gene are LGHNA and YSLEER. The CDR3 region is CASSHDRGSYGYTF. CDR3 nucleotides: TGCGCCAGCAGCCATGACAGGGGATCCTATGGCTACACCTTC.

CDR3: CASSTLDSSGNTIYF. The CDR3 bases are TGTGCCAGTAGTACCCTGGACAGCTCTGGAAACACCATATATTTT. V is TRBV19 and J is TRBJ1-3; D may be TRBD1 (6 bases). The V and J ends lost 4 bases and 0 bases respectively, with 10 bases between them. Germline V gene lookup returns CDR1 LNHDA and CDR2 SQIVND (reference sequence). This CDR3 is built from 15 residues.

This clone has only one observation. CDR3 DNA sequence: TGTGCCAGCAGCCCATCTTATAGCAATGAGCAGTTCTTC. This codes for CASSPSYSNEQFF. The chain links TRBV3-1 (or the pseudogene TRBV3-2) to TRBJ2-1; no clear D. Germline values: CDR1 LGHDT, CDR2 YNNKEL (reference sequence). V gave up 4 bases and J gave up 6 bases, with 10 bases separating them. CDR3 size: 13 residues.

V and J are TRBV11-3 and TRBJ1-3; 8 bases are shared with TRBD1. Germline V gene sequence: CDR1 SGHNT, CDR2 YENEEA. The CDR3 runs 14 residues. The J segment lost 4 bases and the V segment lost 9 bases, leaving 8 bases of the junction unmatched. The CDR3 region is CASSGGYLGNTIYF. CDR3 coding DNA: TGTGCCAGTTCAGGGGGCTACCTGGGAAACACCATATATTTT.

V usage is TRBV18 and J usage is TRBJ2-3; no firm D call. CDR3 length: 15 amino acids. V lost 3 bases and J 0 bases, leaving 10 bases between the germline ends. The germline CDR1 and CDR2 sequences are KGHSH and LQKENI. The CDR3 loop reads CASSPGVGSTDTQYF. In nucleotides, the CDR3 is TGTGCCAGCTCACCTGGAGTCGGGAGCACAGATACGCAGTATTTT.

The table lists this clone with a count of one. This chain uses TRBV5-4 with TRBJ1-2; 7 bases map to TRBD1. CDR1 and CDR2 from the germline V gene are SGHNT and YYREEE (reference sequence). J gave up 4 bases and V 6 bases, and 12 bases lay outside the gene matches. CDR3 length: 15 residues. As DNA, the CDR3 is TGTGCCAGCACTCAGAGACAGGGAGGTGGCTATGGCTACACCTTC. Translating gives CASTQRQGGGYGYTF.

This sequence joins TRBV7-6 and TRBJ1-1, with 7 nucleotides matching TRBD1. V trimming: 1 base; J trimming: 1 base; junction bases outside the gene matches: 15. CDR1 is SGHVS and CDR2 is FNYEAQ in the germline V gene. This CDR3 contains 19 residues. CDR3 DNA sequence: TGTGCCAGCAGCTTAGGGAATGAAGTCCCGGACAGGAAGAACACTGAAGCTTTCTTT. It specifies CASSLGNEVPDRKNTEAFF.

The rearrangement uses TRBV7-2 and TRBJ2-1, with TRBD2 as a possible D gene (6 bases). Germline V gene data show CDR1 as SGHTA and CDR2 as FQGNSA. V was pared by 2 bases and J by 3 bases, with 8 bases between. This CDR3 has 14 residues. DNA for the CDR3: TGTGCCAGCAGCTTAAATAGCGGCTACAATGAGCAGTTCTTC. It yields the protein CASSLNSGYNEQFF.

This clone occurred once. J is TRBJ1-1 and V is TRBV5-1; the match to TRBD1 covers 7 bases. Germline CDR1 SGHRS, CDR2 YFSETQ. This CDR3 has 15 amino acids. Losses at the gene ends were 2 bases for V and 2 bases for J; bases not matched to a gene: 6. The CDR3 spells CASSLQGPPNTEAFF. In DNA form, the CDR3 reads TGCGCCAGCAGCTTACAGGGGCCCCCCAACACTGAAGCTTTCTTT.

This chain joins TRBV6-5 and TRBJ1-4, with D hard to call. The CDR3 consists of 15 residues. V was shortened by 6 bases and J by 7 bases, with 18 bases between the two germline ends. The germline V gene has CDR1 MNHEY and CDR2 SVGAGI. The CDR3 is CASRPLRSGSEKLFF. The CDR3 region has the DNA TGTGCCAGCAGACCTCTCAGGTCCGGGAGTGAAAAACTGTTTTTT.

The rearrangement links TRBV19 to TRBJ1-5, with 7 bases fitting TRBD1. CDR1 is LNHDA and CDR2 is SQIVND in the germline V gene (reference sequence). J gave up 5 bases and V 6 bases, and 4 bases lay outside the gene matches. The CDR3 extends over 13 amino acids. CDR3: CASRGQSDQPQHF. CDR3 sequence (DNA): TGTGCCAGTAGGGGACAGAGTGATCAGCCCCAGCATTTT.

The V and J genes are TRBV11-3 and TRBJ2-5; the D gene is possibly TRBD2 (5 bases). CDR1 is SGHNT, CDR2 YENEEA, per germline. Between the trimmed V and J ends, which lost 3 bases and 5 bases, there was a span of 13 bases. This CDR3 is 14 amino acids long. CDR3 loop: CASSLTGSGETQYF. The DNA for the CDR3 is TGTGCCAGCAGCTTGACGGGAAGTGGGGAGACCCAGTACTTC.

The V and J genes are TRBV5-1 and TRBJ2-7, with 12 bases fitting TRBD1. Germline V gene sequence: CDR1 SGHRS, CDR2 YFSETQ. With 4 bases clipped from V and 4 bases from J, the junction kept 6 bases outside the gene matches. The CDR3 spans 15 residues. CDR3 amino acids: CASSPGTGGIYEQYF. The CDR3, as DNA: TGCGCCAGCAGCCCTGGGACAGGGGGCATTTACGAGCAGTACTTC.

The chain is built from TRBV11-2 and TRBJ2-1; 9 bases line up with TRBD2. Germline trimming cut 5 bases from V and 2 bases from J; bases unmatched to any gene: 7. This CDR3 comprises 16 residues. Germline values: CDR1 SGHAT, CDR2 FQNNGV. The chain's CDR3 is CASSKRTSGPYNEQFF. CDR3 sequence (DNA): TGTGCCAGCAGCAAGAGAACTAGCGGGCCCTACAATGAGCAGTTCTTC. The whole variable domain, remainder taken from reference TRBV11-2 and TRBJ2-1, is EAGVAQSPRYKIIEKRQSVAFWCNPISGHATLYWYQQILGQGPKLLIQFQNNGVVDDSQLPKDRFSAERLKGVDSTLKIQPAKLEDSAVYLCASSKRTSGPYNEQFFGPGTRLTVL.

This chain links TRBV7-9 with TRBJ1-1, with D perhaps matching TRBD1 (5 bases). Trimming shortened V by 4 bases and J by 2 bases, and 11 bases separated the two germline ends. The CDR3 has 14 residues. Germline loops: CDR1 SEHNR, CDR2 FQNEAQ (reference sequence). CDR3 sequence reads: CASSWGLLNTEAFF. The CDR3 DNA sequence: TGTGCCAGCAGCTGGGGCTTACTAAACACTGAAGCTTTCTTT.

V and J are TRBV18 and TRBJ1-4; D gene ambiguous. V lost 3 bases, J lost 3 bases, and 11 bases lay in between. Germline V gene data show CDR1 as KGHSH and CDR2 as LQKENI. The CDR3 totals 15 residues. DNA for the CDR3: TGTGCCAGCTCACCCGGATCCGGGTCTAATGAAAAACTGTTTTTT. This codes for CASSPGSGSNEKLFF.